Each of the 8 T cell receptor beta chains below was sequenced from the same sample in a study of blood T cell repertoires in COVID-19. Libraries were prepared by immunoSEQ multiplex PCR; TCRdb keeps only in-frame clonotypes and omits some of them. The data hold approximately 250,000 clones, with roughly 91% observed a single time. Sequencing used PBMCs or T cells enriched from blood (not recorded which). These receptors were taken from a woman aged 55 to 70 in a cohort exposed to, infected with or recovered from COVID-19 (not recorded which).

This clone showed up just a few times. The chain employs TRBV9 and TRBJ2-7, with D unclear. Trimming took 0 bases from V and 4 from J, leaving 11 bases between them. Per germline, CDR1 SGDLS and CDR2 YYNGEE. CDR3 length: 14 amino acids. The CDR3 loop reads CASSVEGVPYEQYF. The CDR3 DNA reads as TGTGCCAGCAGCGTAGAAGGAGTCCCTTACGAGCAGTACTTC.

J is TRBJ2-7 and V is TRBV5-1; 7 bases match TRBD1. V shed 0 bases and J 9 bases; nucleotides not matched to a gene: 18. Germline CDR1 SGHRS, CDR2 YFSETQ. The CDR3 contains 17 residues. The CDR3 coding sequence is TGCGCCAGCAGCTTGGGAACGAGAGGACAGGCCCCCTTGGGGCAGTACTTC. It is translated as CASSLGTRGQAPLGQYF.

J is TRBJ1-5 and V is TRBV7-2; TRBD1 might be the D (5 bases). V shed 3 bases and J shed 2 bases, with 8 bases lying between them. The CDR3 runs 14 residues. CDR1 and CDR2 (germline): SGHTA, FQGNSA. DNA of the CDR3: TGTGCCAGCAGCTTTCAGGGCCGCAATCAGCCCCAGCATTTT. This translates into CASSFQGRNQPQHF.

The CDR3 reads CASSRDTVSGNTIYF. CDR3 DNA: TGTGCCAGCAGTAGGGACACAGTCTCTGGAAACACCATATATTTT. The chain combines TRBV6-5 with TRBJ1-3, with D maybe TRBD1 (6 bases). This CDR3 is 15 amino acids long. Germline V lookup: CDR1 MNHEY, CDR2 SVGAGI. The V end was cut by 5 bases, the J end by 0 bases, with 11 bases between.

This chain joins TRBV27 and TRBJ1-2; 9 bases line up with TRBD1. This CDR3 contains 14 residues. V trimming: 2 bases; J trimming: 6 bases; junction bases outside the gene matches: 4. Germline CDR1 is MNHEY and CDR2 is SMNVEV (reference sequence). The CDR3 is CASSLSRTGDGYTF. Here the CDR3 DNA reads TGTGCCAGCAGTTTAAGCCGGACAGGGGATGGCTACACCTTC.

Here the CDR3 reads CSVEDGTSGFAYEQYF. CDR3 coding DNA: TGCAGCGTTGAAGACGGGACTAGCGGCTTCGCCTACGAGCAGTACTTC. The gene calls are TRBV29-1 and TRBJ2-7, with 11 bases matching TRBD2. Germline V gene sequence: CDR1 SQVTM, CDR2 ANQGSEA. This CDR3 has 16 residues. Trimming at V came to 0 bases and at J to 2 bases, leaving 6 bases not matched to a gene.

The rearrangement joins TRBV6-5 to TRBJ1-6, with 7 bases identical to TRBD1. Trimming at V came to 7 bases and at J to 5 bases, leaving 8 bases not matched to a gene. CDR1 is MNHEY, CDR2 SVGAGI, per germline. The CDR3 runs 15 residues. This chain's CDR3 is CASKGDRANNSPLHF. CDR3 in DNA: TGTGCCAGCAAGGGCGACAGGGCTAATAATTCACCCCTCCACTTT.

The rearrangement joins TRBV28 to TRBJ2-3; 10 bases line up with TRBD2. This CDR3 comprises 15 residues. V shed 2 bases and J 4 bases; nucleotides not matched to a gene: 3. Germline CDR1 and CDR2: MDHEN and SYDVKM. This CDR3 reads CASSLGLAGADTQYF. For the CDR3, the DNA is TGTGCCAGCAGTTTAGGTCTAGCGGGAGCAGATACGCAGTATTTT.